The rows below give T cell receptor beta chains drawn from one sample of a study of T cell responses to AZD1222 COVID-19 vaccine. Clones were read by immunoSEQ multiplex PCR, and TCRdb kept only the in-frame ones, dropping some. Here the sample spans about 150,000 clones, over 75% being singletons. The sequences come from peripheral blood, collected on day 0 of AZD1222 vaccination. The receptors stem from an adult in good health. The CDR3 runs from the conserved cysteine through the conserved F or W. Fields, in order: CDR3 protein, CDR3 DNA, V gene, J gene, clone size, CDR3 length, D gene. D genes are given only for firm matches. Size is stated for part of the rows, as once, few or many counts, or as a class when the clone is expanded.

CATSRDLGLSVPTGELFF	TGTGCCACCAGCAGAGATCTAGGGTTAAGTGTCCCCACCGGGGAGCTGTTTTTT	TRBV15	TRBJ2-2	.	18	.
CASRRDLQGEGYTF	TGCGCCAGCAGGCGCGATCTCCAGGGGGAAGGCTACACCTTC	TRBV5-1	TRBJ1-2	.	14	TRBD1
CASSKGTAEKLFF	TGCGCCAGCAGCAAGGGGACAGCCGAAAAACTGTTTTTT	TRBV5-1	TRBJ1-4	.	13	TRBD1
CASNPGTGGLNTEAFF	TGTGCCAGCAATCCGGGGACAGGGGGATTGAACACTGAAGCTTTCTTT	TRBV7-2	TRBJ1-1	.	16	TRBD1
CAWSTGGFIYTF	TGTGCCTGGTCGACCGGAGGTTTCATTTACACCTTC	TRBV30	TRBJ1-2	.	12	.
CASSPTSANSYEQYF	TGCGCCAGCAGCCCAACTAGCGCCAACTCCTACGAGCAGTACTTC	TRBV5-1	TRBJ2-7	few	15	TRBD2
CASSYLASTDTQYF	TGTGCCAGCAGTTACCTAGCGAGCACAGATACGCAGTATTTT	TRBV6-5	TRBJ2-3	few	14	.
CASSILDRGRGSGYGYTF	TGTGCCAGTAGTATCCTGGACAGGGGCAGAGGGTCGGGCTATGGCTACACCTTC	TRBV19	TRBJ1-2	.	18	TRBD1
CASSYLDTSNYGYTF	TGTGCCAGCAGCTACCTGGACACCTCTAACTATGGCTACACCTTC	TRBV5-4	TRBJ1-2	.	15	.
CASSYSRPDRAAEQFF	TGTGCCAGCAGTTACTCTCGCCCTGACAGGGCTGCTGAGCAGTTCTTC	TRBV6-5	TRBJ2-1	.	16	TRBD1
CATSRDLPVSGNTIYF	TGTGCCACCAGCAGAGATCTGCCAGTTTCTGGAAACACCATATATTTT	TRBV15	TRBJ1-3	once	16	.
CASRQGTSTDTQYF	TGTGCCAGTAGGCAAGGGACGAGCACAGATACGCAGTATTTT	TRBV19	TRBJ2-3	.	14	.
CASSLGVTSSYEQYF	TGTGCCAGCAGCTTAGGAGTGACGAGCTCCTACGAGCAGTACTTC	TRBV7-2	TRBJ2-7	.	15	.
CASSYDRENSPLHF	TGTGCCAGCAGTTATGACAGGGAGAATTCACCCCTCCACTTT	TRBV28	TRBJ1-6	.	14	TRBD1
CACSLSGGRLGYTF	TGTGCCTGCAGTTTATCGGGTGGACGACTAGGCTACACCTTC	TRBV27	TRBJ1-2	once	14	.
CASSLNGAGDTQYF	TGTGCCAGCTCACTAAATGGAGCGGGAGATACGCAGTATTTT	TRBV18	TRBJ2-3	.	14	.
CASSERTGVGYTF	TGTGCCAGCAGCGAAAGGACAGGGGTCGGCTACACCTTC	TRBV7-8	TRBJ1-2	.	13	TRBD1
CASQGTSSGYTF	TGTGCCAGTCAGGGGACCTCGAGTGGCTACACCTTC	TRBV19	TRBJ1-2	few	12	.
CASSAGVIGQPQHF	TGTGCCAGCAGTGCAGGGGTTATAGGTCAGCCCCAGCATTTT	TRBV2	TRBJ1-5	.	14	.
CASNWDRKVSGANVLTF	TGTGCCAGCAACTGGGACAGAAAAGTTTCTGGGGCCAACGTCCTGACTTTC	TRBV2	TRBJ2-6	.	17	TRBD1
CASSGWGDREAFF	TGTGCCAGCAGCGGGTGGGGGGACCGCGAAGCTTTCTTT	TRBV9	TRBJ1-1	once	13	.
CASSKTQGRTGELFF	TGTGCCAGCAGCAAAACTCAGGGGAGGACCGGGGAGCTGTTTTTT	TRBV7-9	TRBJ2-2	.	15	.
CATSRVPLETQYF	TGTGCCACCAGCAGAGTTCCACTCGAGACCCAGTACTTC	TRBV15	TRBJ2-5	once	13	.
CASSIQGLNTGELFF	TGTGCCAGTAGTATACAGGGCCTAAACACCGGGGAGCTGTTTTTT	TRBV19	TRBJ2-2	.	15	.